This entry is about one T cell receptor beta chain. What it binds is unknown. This sample is part of a study of T cells in Graves' hyperthyroidism and ophthalmopathy. Study outcomes and limitations: Expanded thyroid clonotypes (above 0.001) were mostly also found in blood.

TCR beta CDR3 regions were amplified from RNA transcripts. The HTBI set primed first-round TCR CDR3 RT-PCR. TCRdb recomputed calls from the multiplex PCR reads with MiXCR, one row per CDR3 protein. The sample holds approximately 510,000 distinct CDR3 sequences, around 43% seen once. Germline lookup yields CDR1 ENHRY and CDR2 SYGVKD. Germline trimming cut 10 bases from V and 1 base from J; bases unmatched to any gene: 6. The CDR3 length is 14 residues. Clinicians diagnosed patients from clinical symptoms, serum thyroxine and TRAb, thyroid ultrasound and orbital computed tomography. The chain has TRBV10-3 and TRBJ2-7; 11 bases are shared with TRBD2. What was sequenced was peripheral blood or thyroid tissue (not recorded which). This receptor was taken from an adult woman with Graves' disease, either hyperthyroidism or ophthalmopathy (not recorded which). The CDR3 region has the DNA TGTGCCACCTCTCGACTAGCGGGATCCTACGAGCAGTACTTC. The encoded protein is CATSRLAGSYEQYF.